Here is one T cell receptor beta chain with its context. Its antigen is not identified. An end of the junction differs from the germline gene, which may be a read error. This CDR3 contains 14 residues. Germline CDR1 reads LNHDA; CDR2 reads SQIVND (reference sequence). The record originates from a study of cytomegalovirus exposure and HLA in healthy donors. Whole-study context: Samples from HLA-typed donors yielded about 85 million unique TCRs in an early data release. Ancestry clustering placed roughly four fifths of 300 to 400 genotyped donors in the Caucasian-associated cluster.

General study points: With later analysis, a missense DCLRE1C variant became linked to TCR beta V- and J-gene trimming.

Primers included in the PCR were 60 Vbeta and 13 Jbeta primers. In the original workflow: The count from a later analysis was 70 million to 85 million unique TCR beta chains, some 11 million of them shared. Generated by immunoSEQ multiplex PCR, the TCRdb table keeps only in-frame clones and is missing some. V and J calls and clone size are as listed in that table; D and trimming were resolved from the DNA. The sample holds tens of thousands of clones; around 75% are singletons and the top ten take under 30%. The sequenced sample was PBMCs. The V and J genes are TRBV19 and TRBJ1-1, with a possible D match to TRBD1 (6 bases). The TCR sequence derives from a woman aged 40 to 50 in good health and CMV-seropositive. The CDR3 coding sequence is TGTGCCAGTATGGTTCTTCAGGGGAACGCTGAAGCTTTCTTT. Translating gives CASMVLQGNAEAFF.